This T cell receptor (beta chain) stems from a study of blood T cell repertoires in COVID-19. Study context: From T cells, B-cell-depleted T cells, or PBMCs came the material, which was cDNA or gDNA.

Germline V gene lookup returns CDR1 LGHNA and CDR2 YNFKEQ. Germline trimming cut 2 bases from V and 2 bases from J; bases unmatched to any gene: 6. The CDR3 spans 16 residues. Measured with immunoSEQ multiplex PCR; TCRdb has only the in-frame clones, and not every one. This table has around 130,000 clones, 70% to 85% appearing once. Sequences were obtained from peripheral blood. The source is an older woman with acute or convalescent COVID-19. The chain uses TRBV4-2 and TRBJ2-7; 10 bases are shared with TRBD1. The CDR3 is CASSQTQGQGAYEQYF. In DNA form, the CDR3 reads TGTGCCAGCAGCCAAACCCAAGGACAGGGGGCCTACGAGCAGTACTTC.